These T cell receptor beta chains were read from a single sample in a study of shared clonotypes between healthy human individuals. TCRdb's table, derived via immunoSEQ multiplex PCR, lists solely in-frame clones and lacks some. The sample has over 2,000,000 clones; 80% to 95% are singletons. Sequencing input: naive CD8+ T cells from PBMCs. Receptor source: a man younger than 35 in good health. Some clones in this sample may be carry-over from other donors' samples. Each CDR3 is given with its conserved first and last residue. Fields, in order: D gene, J gene, clone size, V gene, CDR3 DNA, CDR3 protein. A D gene is named only where the DNA matches it firmly. The size entry is marked missing in some rows and otherwise reads once, few, many or a size class.

- | TRBJ2-7 | - | TRBV4-2 | TGTGCCAGCAGCCCCCAAGCGGACCTCTACGAGCAGTACTTC | CASSPQADLYEQYF
TRBD1 | TRBJ2-5 | - | TRBV10-3 | TGTGCCATCAGTGATCGTGCAGGGGGCACGGAGACCCAGTACTTC | CAISDRAGGTETQYF
TRBD2 | TRBJ2-7 | - | TRBV5-1 | TGCGCCAGCAGCCTCGGACTAGCGGGAGCCACCTACGAGCAGTACTTC | CASSLGLAGATYEQYF
- | TRBJ1-2 | - | TRBV30 | TGTGCCTGGAGTCTGGCAGGAATCTTGGGCTACACCTTC | CAWSLAGILGYTF
- | TRBJ2-7 | - | TRBV7-9 | TGTGCCAGCAGCTTAGCGCTTGGAAACGAGCAGTACTTC | CASSLALGNEQYF
- | TRBJ2-5 | - | TRBV14 | TGTGCCAGCAGCCCCCAGACAGTGCAAGAGACCCAGTACTTC | CASSPQTVQETQYF
- | TRBJ2-1 | - | TRBV5-1 | TGCGCCAGCAGCCCAGGCGTGGGGGGCTTGAATGAGCAGTTCTTC | CASSPGVGGLNEQFF
- | TRBJ2-2 | - | TRBV27 | TGTGCCAGCAGTCGTGGTCAGACCGGGGAGCTGTTTTTT | CASSRGQTGELFF
TRBD1 | TRBJ1-1 | - | TRBV28 | TGTGCCAGCAGCCCCGGACAGGGGGAATGGGGCACTGAAGCTTTCTTT | CASSPGQGEWGTEAFF
- | TRBJ2-7 | - | TRBV11-2 | TGTGCCAGCAGCTTAGGCAGGGTCCTCTCCTACGAGCAGTACTTC | CASSLGRVLSYEQYF
- | TRBJ1-1 | - | TRBV9 | TGTGCCAGCAGCGTAGTGCCGACGAACACTGAAGCTTTCTTT | CASSVVPTNTEAFF
TRBD1 | TRBJ2-1 | - | TRBV5-6 | TGTGCCAGCAGCTTGCGGACAGGGATTGAGCAGTTCTTC | CASSLRTGIEQFF
TRBD1 | TRBJ1-4 | - | TRBV28 | TGTGCCAGCAGTTTACTCGCAGGGGGTGGGTTTACTAATGAAAAACTGTTTTTT | CASSLLAGGGFTNEKLFF
- | TRBJ1-1 | - | TRBV27 | TGTGCCAGCAGTCTATCCACCTCAGGGGAAGCTTTCTTT | CASSLSTSGEAFF
- | TRBJ1-4 | - | TRBV28 | TGTGCCAGCAGTTTCGAAGGGGGAGGCGAAAAACTGTTTTTT | CASSFEGGGEKLFF
TRBD2 | TRBJ2-1 | - | TRBV13 | TGTGCCAGCAGCGGAGGGAACACCGGGACTAGCGAGCAGTTCTTC | CASSGGNTGTSEQFF
- | TRBJ2-6 | - | TRBV19 | TGTGCCAGTAGTACGATCCCCACTGGGGCCAACGTCCTGACTTTC | CASSTIPTGANVLTF
TRBD1 | TRBJ1-6 | once | TRBV30 | TGTGCCTGGAGTGCTACAGGGGGGCGGTCCCTCCACTTT | CAWSATGGRSLHF
- | TRBJ2-5 | - | TRBV29-1 | TGCAGCGTTGAAAAAGCGGCGGGGCTTGGTACGGAGACCCAGTACTTC | CSVEKAAGLGTETQYF
- | TRBJ2-7 | - | TRBV27 | TGTGCCAGCAGTTTAGGCGGGACGCTATACGAGCAGTACTTC | CASSLGGTLYEQYF
- | TRBJ1-5 | - | TRBV27 | TGTGCCAGCAGGAGAAGGGTGGGGGCAAATCAGCCCCAGCATTTT | CASRRRVGANQPQHF
- | TRBJ2-5 | - | TRBV7-2 | TGTGCCAGCAGCTTAGGGGCCCAGTTGGGGGAGACCCAGTACTTC | CASSLGAQLGETQYF
TRBD1 | TRBJ2-3 | - | TRBV11-2 | TGTGCCAGCAGCCACACAGGGGGCGCAGGGGGCACAGATACGCAGTATTTT | CASSHTGGAGGTDTQYF
- | TRBJ1-1 | few | TRBV27 | TGTGCCAGCAGTCTAGTGCCCGGGGTCACTGAAGCTTTCTTT | CASSLVPGVTEAFF
TRBD2 | TRBJ2-1 | - | TRBV14 | TGTGCCAGCAGCCATTGGGCTAGCGGGGGGAAAAGGTATGAGCAGTTCTTC | CASSHWASGGKRYEQFF
TRBD2 | TRBJ2-7 | once | TRBV25-1 | TGTGCCAGCAGTCCCTCGGGGGGGTACGAGCAGTACTTC | CASSPSGGYEQYF
TRBD2 | TRBJ2-1 | - | TRBV4-3 | TGCGCCAGCAGCCAAGGACAGCGGGAGAGGGGCGCTGAGCAGTTCTTC | CASSQGQRERGAEQFF
- | TRBJ1-4 | - | TRBV12-5 | TGTGCTAGTGGCCCGGAGAGGGGACGCGAAAAACTGTTTTTT | CASGPERGREKLFF